The clone carrying this T cell receptor beta chain appeared a few times. Profiling relied on immunoSEQ multiplex PCR, and the TCRdb table lists in-frame clones only, not all of them. The data contain some 170,000 clones, around 88% of them singletons. Per germline, CDR1 SGDLS and CDR2 YYNGEE. Trimming pared 4 bases from V and 8 bases from J, leaving 22 bases between. The CDR3 length is 17 residues. The data originate from a study of cytomegalovirus exposure and HLA in healthy donors. The source of this sequence is a woman aged 18-30 years in good health and CMV-seronegative. This chain connects TRBV9 to TRBJ1-6, with D possibly matching TRBD1 (5 bases). The sample taken for sequencing was PBMCs. The CDR3 here is CASSTPPGDSIYSPLHF. The CDR3 DNA is TGTGCCAGCAGCACCCCCCCGGGGGACTCCATCTATTCACCCCTCCACTTT.